This entry describes one TCR beta chain. The sample is drawn from a study of blood T cell repertoires in COVID-19. Study overall: COVID-19 samples collected from the United States, Italy and Spain covered acute and convalescent phases. T cells, B-cell-depleted T cells, or PBMCs provided the cDNA or gDNA that served as material.

Generated by immunoSEQ multiplex PCR, the TCRdb table keeps only in-frame clones and is missing some. The data show about 320,000 clones, approximately 81% seen once. Participants' reported clinical history set cohort assignment. There are 15 residues in the CDR3. Germline CDR1 SGHTA, CDR2 FQGTGA. V lost 5 bases, J lost 4 bases, and 6 bases stayed unmatched. This rearrangement joins TRBV7-3 to TRBJ2-1, with 9 positions matching TRBD2. This receptor was identified in a woman in her twenties or thirties who had been exposed to COVID-19. The sequenced sample consisted of PBMCs or T cells enriched from blood (not recorded which). The CDR3 nucleotides read TGTGCCAGCAGCGCCCTAGCGGGACCTTACAATGAGCAGTTCTTC. Its protein is CASSALAGPYNEQFF.